These T cell receptor beta chains were read from a single sample in a study of sequential checkpoint blockade in melanoma. Clones were read by immunoSEQ multiplex PCR, and TCRdb kept only the in-frame ones, dropping some. This repertoire shows roughly 29,000 clones, approximately 86% found once; its top ten account for about a sixth. Material: CD8+ T cells sorted from blood (inferred from file names), obtained from a patient given nivolumab and ipilimumab in sequence. These receptors were obtained from a human donor with melanoma. The CDR3 runs from the conserved cysteine through the conserved F or W. D genes are given only for firm matches. Not every row has a clone size; where given, it reads once, few, many or a size class.

D gene	clone size	V gene	J gene	CDR3 DNA	CDR3 protein
NA	NA	TRBV28	TRBJ2-1	TGTGCCAGCAGTTCACTCGGGGTTGAGCAGTTCTTC	CASSSLGVEQFF
TRBD1	few	TRBV28	TRBJ1-3	TGTGCCAGCAGGCAAACAGGGGGCTCTGGAAACACCATATATTTT	CASRQTGGSGNTIYF
NA	NA	TRBV21-1	TRBJ1-1	TGTGCCAGCAGCCGAAGAAGGAGGGATAATGAAGCTTTCTTT	CASSRRRRDNEAFF
NA	NA	TRBV19	TRBJ2-5	TGTGCCAGTAGTATGGGAGTCCTGGGGGAGACCCAGTACTTC	CASSMGVLGETQYF
NA	NA	TRBV11-2	TRBJ1-2	TGTGCCAGCAGCCCCCCCCCAGGGAGGGGTGGCTACACCTTC	CASSPPPGRGGYTF
NA	NA	TRBV7-9	TRBJ2-7	TGTGCCAGCAGCTACAGCGGCTCCTACGAGCAGTACTTC	CASSYSGSYEQYF
NA	NA	TRBV5-6	TRBJ2-7	TGTGCCAGCAGCTTGGGAGGGCGCCTCGAGCAGTACTTC	CASSLGGRLEQYF
NA	once	TRBV6-5	TRBJ2-7	TGTGCCAGCAGCCGGACACACTACGAGCAGTACTTC	CASSRTHYEQYF
NA	NA	TRBV19	TRBJ2-1	TGTGCCAGTACCCCGGGAAACTCCTACAATGAGCAGTTCTTC	CASTPGNSYNEQFF
NA	NA	TRBV7-2	TRBJ2-1	TGTGCCAGCAGCTTAACGCCTTGGGAGGAGGGATACAATGAGCAGTTCTTC	CASSLTPWEEGYNEQFF
NA	NA	TRBV7-9	TRBJ1-1	TGTGCCAGCAGCGCGGACAGCCCTGAAGCTTTCTTT	CASSADSPEAFF
NA	NA	TRBV6-5	TRBJ2-7	TGTGCCAGCAGTTACGGGCGATACGAGCAGTACTTC	CASSYGRYEQYF
TRBD2	once	TRBV5-1	TRBJ2-1	TGCGCCAGCGGACTAGCGGAGAGCTCCTACAATGAGCAGTTCTTC	CASGLAESSYNEQFF
TRBD2	NA	TRBV4-3	TRBJ2-1	TGCGCCAGCAGCCTAGCGGGGGGGCCCTATGAGCAGTTCTTC	CASSLAGGPYEQFF
TRBD2	NA	TRBV4-1	TRBJ2-5	TGCGCCAGCAGCCAACTAGCGGGAGGGGAGACCCAGTACTTC	CASSQLAGGETQYF
NA	NA	TRBV4-2	TRBJ2-3	TGTGCCAGCAGCTCGGCGCACCGCCGGGTGCCAGATACGCAGTATTTT	CASSSAHRRVPDTQYF
TRBD1	NA	TRBV10-2	TRBJ2-7	TGCGCCAGCGGTGATGACAGGGGGTACGAGCAGTACTTC	CASGDDRGYEQYF
NA	NA	TRBV7-9	TRBJ2-7	TGTGCCAGCAGCTTTGAGGGTTCCTACGAGCAGTACTTC	CASSFEGSYEQYF
NA	NA	TRBV4-3	TRBJ2-5	TGCGCCAGCAGCCAAACTAGCTGGGAGACCCAGTACTTC	CASSQTSWETQYF
TRBD2	NA	TRBV27	TRBJ2-7	TGTGCCAGCAGTTTTTCGATAACGGGACTAGCGGTTTACGAGCAGTACTTC	CASSFSITGLAVYEQYF
TRBD2	NA	TRBV28	TRBJ2-7	TGTGCCAGCAGTCCTCGGACTAGCGGGTCTATACAGTACTTC	CASSPRTSGSIQYF
TRBD2	NA	TRBV28	TRBJ2-2	TGTGTCAGCAGTTCCCCCCCTCTAGCGGGCAAGGCCGGGGAGCTGTTTTTT	CVSSSPPLAGKAGELFF
TRBD1	NA	TRBV28	TRBJ2-7	TGTGCCAGCAGTTTACCGTCCATAGGACAGGGGACGTACGAGCAGTACTTC	CASSLPSIGQGTYEQYF
TRBD2	NA	TRBV28	TRBJ2-3	TGTGCCAGCAGTTTACGGACTAGCGGCATCACAGATACGCAGTATTTT	CASSLRTSGITDTQYF
NA	NA	TRBV6-5	TRBJ1-2	TGTGCCAGCACCCTTACCTCGGGGGGGCTCTATGGCTACACCTTC	CASTLTSGGLYGYTF